This record covers a single T cell receptor (beta chain). This clone has just one count. No cognate antigen has been identified for it. The sample holds no much larger clone one base away, and base qualities are not on file. TCRbeta CDR3 regions were amplified from genomic DNA using the immunoSEQ Assay, a bias-controlled multiplex PCR. For the original study's pipeline: Nucleated cell counts per sample were estimated from amplification of reference gene primers within the assay. To quantify the absolute abundance of each unique TCRbeta CDR3 rearrangement, sequence reads were collapsed and filtered. Productive Simpson clonality was computed per sample as the square root of Simpson's diversity index over productive rearrangements. Not all clones reach the TCRdb copy of this immuneACCESS table, which keeps in-frame sequences only. Checked studies attribute under half of the gap to unresolved V genes and leave the rest unexplained. Clone size and V and J calls were adopted from that table, with D and trimming inferred from the DNA. The sample records over 250,000 clones, approximately 85% of which are singletons. The ten largest clones capture about 0.74% of the sample.

V is pruned by 6 bases and J by 0 bases, leaving 8 bases of the junction without a gene match. CDR1 and CDR2 are drawn from the germline V gene: SNHLY, FYNNEI. The CDR3 contains 16 residues, cysteine and phenylalanine counted. Only CDR3 DNA is held: 48 bases, read in frame from base 1. The sample is drawn from a study of blood T cell repertoires in COVID-19 (dated by TCRdb to the early 2020s). Context from the whole study: Samples from collaborators originated in the United States, Italy and Spain and spanned both the acute and convalescent phases of COVID-19. The prospective study material was composed of cDNA or gDNA derived from T cells, B-cell-depleted T cells, or PBMCs. Deeply sampled blood TCRbeta repertoires from subjects exposed to, actively infected with, or recovered from COVID-19 were included in the dataset. The repertoires were released in a freely available public database intended as a resource for research on the immune response to SARS-CoV-2. Samples came from the ongoing ImmuneRACE study (first 160 participants) plus 1,254 subjects from 6 global collaborators. The sample metadata nearly always contained a de-identified subject ID, COVID-19 status, age in years and sex. Where HLA class I and class II types were available, the types were taken from metadata supplied by the sample provider, not from assay-based typing.

Summary of the overall study and its limitations: How much clinical and demographic metadata was included differed by source and by participant, and the metadata was provided uncurated.

Each collaborating institution followed its own protocols to collect whole blood in K2EDTA tubes. For TCRbeta analysis, collaborators shipped samples as frozen whole blood, isolated PBMCs, or DNA extracted from either of those sample types. Sequencing used peripheral blood. The clonotype comes from a young woman with acute or convalescent COVID-19. The V and J genes are TRBV2 and TRBJ2-3; the central 8 bases match TRBD1. In nucleotides, the sequence is TGTGCCAGCAGCCGAGACAGGGGATGGAGCACAGATACGCAGTATTTT. Translated, it gives CASSRDRGWSTDTQYF. The reference TRBV2 and TRBJ2-3 proteins fill in what lies around the CDR3, so the full variable domain reads EPEVTQTPSHQVTQMGQEVILRCVPISNHLYFYWYRQILGQKVEFLVSFYNNEISEKSEIFDDQFSVERPDGSNFTLKIRSTKLEDSAMYFCASSRDRGWSTDTQYFGPGTRLTVL.